This TCR beta chain was identified during a study of control samples from healthy donors and cancer patients. The CDR3 is 13 residues long. Germline V gene data show CDR1 as SGHTA and CDR2 as FQGNSA. V shed 0 bases and J shed 7 bases, with 7 bases lying between them. Produced via immunoSEQ multiplex PCR; TCRdb's table is partial and in-frame only. The sample has around 190,000 clones; roughly 89% are singletons. This clone was detected only once. The clonotype originates from a woman in her fifties or sixties in good health. The specimen sequenced was blood. The chain employs TRBV7-2 and TRBJ2-1; D gene ambiguous. The CDR3 loop reads CASSLATRNEQFF. Here the CDR3 DNA reads TGTGCCAGCAGCTTAGCGACCCGTAATGAGCAGTTCTTC.